The T cell receptor (beta chain) described here comes from a study of neurological immune-mediated disorders. This clonotype appeared many times. The CDR3 is 14 residues long. Per germline, CDR1 SGDLS and CDR2 YYNGEE. V was pared by 4 bases and J by 7 bases, with 10 bases of the junction left unmatched. 2 million PBMCs stored at -80 C were the source of the unsorted libraries. The output of every sequencing run exceeded 170 million TCR-beta sequences, derived from 15-18 subjects. TCRdb reprocessed the 5' RACE reads with MiXCR, giving one entry per CDR3 protein. This table holds fewer than 85,000 distinct CDR3 sequences, 4% to 6% found once.

The chain is built from TRBV9 and TRBJ1-1; 7 bases are a match to TRBD1. Sequencing was done on a sample of PBMCs. The clonotype originates from a woman in her thirties with multiple sclerosis. CDR3: CASSPPAGTDEAFF. The CDR3 coding sequence is TGTGCCAGCAGCCCACCGGCCGGGACAGATGAAGCTTTCTTT.